The entry below describes one T cell receptor (beta chain). Its cognate antigen is unknown. The time point: week 47, end of study. Topical imiquimod accompanied each vaccine dose, which consisted of 300 ug of mutant IDH1 20-mer peptide. The V and J ends lost 3 bases and 0 bases respectively, with 6 bases between them. Germline CDR1 and CDR2: SNHLY and FYNNEI. The CDR3 spans 14 residues. Assay used: immunoSEQ multiplex PCR; TCRdb lists only in-frame clones, some missing. Found here are tens of thousands of clones, about 65% of them singletons; the top ten hold 4% to 5.5%. This specimen comes from a study of a mutant IDH1 vaccine in newly diagnosed glioma.

This clonotype originated in a man aged 35 to 55 with glioma. Some clones in this sample may be carry-over from other donors' samples. The material was peripheral blood mononuclear cells (PBMCs), obtained from a glioma patient whose treatment included an IDH1 peptide vaccine. This chain joins TRBV2 and TRBJ1-5; D is undetermined. CDR3: CASSEQYSNQPQHF. DNA of the CDR3: TGTGCCAGCAGTGAGCAGTATAGCAATCAGCCCCAGCATTTT.